The 14 T cell receptor beta chains presented below share a single source sample, sequenced in a study of T cell changes during pregnancy in multiple sclerosis. Some clones are missing from TCRdb's copy, which holds only in-frame ones; the method was immunoSEQ multiplex PCR. The repertoire holds 39,000 or so clones, with 91% as singletons. Sequencing used CD8+ T cells from peripheral blood mononuclear cells, obtained after pregnancy. The origin of the receptors is a female donor with multiple sclerosis, enrolled in a pregnancy study.

CDR3 nucleotide sequence: TGTGCCAGCAGCCAAGATCTTATTGGACTAGCGAAAAATGAGCAGTTCTTC. Protein sequence: CASSQDLIGLAKNEQFF. The rearrangement links TRBV4-2 to TRBJ2-1; TRBD2 agrees at 9 bases. CDR1 and CDR2 from the germline V gene are LGHNA and YNFKEQ. The CDR3 consists of 17 residues. After removal of 0 bases from V and 7 bases from J, the junction contained 10 bases not matched to a gene.

The V and J genes are TRBV4-1 and TRBJ2-3; 8 bases line up with TRBD2. Germline V gene data show CDR1 as MGHRA and CDR2 as YSYEKL. CDR3 length: 16 amino acids. V shed 0 bases, J shed 3 bases, and the junction held 5 bases outside the gene matches. CDR3 sequence reads: CASSQESGGLTDTQYF. The CDR3 DNA reads TGCGCCAGCAGCCAAGAAAGCGGGGGCTTGACAGATACGCAGTATTTT.

The rearrangement uses TRBV7-6 and TRBJ2-1; possibly TRBD2 for D (7 bases). This CDR3 spans 16 amino acids. CDR1 and CDR2 (germline): SGHVS, FNYEAQ. Trimming removed 4 bases at V and 3 bases at J, with 16 bases between. Written as DNA, the CDR3 is TGTGCCAGCAGCTCCCCCGGAGGGGGGGGCTACAATGAGCAGTTCTTC. It specifies CASSSPGGGGYNEQFF.

The V and J genes are TRBV10-3 and TRBJ1-1; TRBD1 is a possible D gene (6 bases). V dropped 6 bases and J dropped 4 bases, with 9 bases sitting between them. CDR3 length equals 12 residues. Germline V CDR1 and CDR2: ENHRY, SYGVKD. CDR3 sequence: CAIRQGSTEAFF. DNA for the CDR3: TGTGCCATCAGGCAGGGGAGCACTGAAGCTTTCTTT.

The V gene is TRBV4-2, the J gene TRBJ2-3, with 7 bases fitting TRBD1. Germline V CDR1 and CDR2: LGHNA, YNFKEQ. The CDR3 has 17 residues. J was trimmed by 1 base and V by 4 bases; bases with no gene match: 11. The DNA for the CDR3 is TGTGCCAGCAGCCGGACTGGGACAGTCGACCGCACAGATACGCAGTATTTT. Translation: CASSRTGTVDRTDTQYF.

The chain is built from TRBV2 and TRBJ1-1; D unresolved. CDR3 size: 12 residues. Germline V CDR1 and CDR2: SNHLY, FYNNEI. V was clipped by 6 bases and J by 6 bases, with 11 bases between them. CDR3 sequence reads: CASRGRRSEAFF. CDR3 nucleotide sequence: TGTGCCAGCAGGGGCCGACGGTCTGAAGCTTTCTTT.

The chain combines TRBV7-9 with TRBJ1-5, with unresolved D. Germline lookup yields CDR1 SEHNR and CDR2 FQNEAQ (reference sequence). The CDR3 has 15 residues. V dropped 1 base and J dropped 1 base, with 8 bases sitting between them. CDR3 DNA: TGTGCCAGCAGCTTAGGCGCGGGAAGCAATCAGCCCCAGCATTTT. Translating gives CASSLGAGSNQPQHF.

The chain couples TRBV6-1 to TRBJ1-5; TRBD1 agrees at 9 bases. The V and J ends lost 6 bases and 3 bases, in that order; junction bases with no gene match: 3. Germline lookup yields CDR1 MNHNS and CDR2 SASEGT. This CDR3 region has 14 residues. CDR3 in DNA: TGTGCCAGCAGGGGACAGGGACCCAATCAGCCCCAGCATTTT. Encoded protein: CASRGQGPNQPQHF.

The V gene is TRBV2, the J gene TRBJ2-7; 10 nucleotides match TRBD2. The germline gives CDR1 SNHLY, CDR2 FYNNEI. This CDR3 has 15 amino acids. Trimming removed 3 bases from V and 3 bases from J; junction bases left unmatched: 5. CDR3 DNA sequence: TGTGCCAGCAGTGATCCCGGACTAGCGGACTACGAGCAGTACTTC. Translating it yields CASSDPGLADYEQYF.

This chain joins TRBV6-5 and TRBJ1-1, with D possibly matching TRBD1 (6 bases). Trimming cost V 5 bases and J 0 bases, with 13 bases left between them. CDR1 is MNHEY, CDR2 SVGAGI, per germline. The CDR3 length is 15 residues. CDR3 loop: CASSPRDTMNTEAFF. CDR3 DNA sequence: TGTGCCAGCAGTCCCCGGGACACAATGAACACTGAAGCTTTCTTT.

This CDR3 reads CASSRLANGGGSEQYF. The DNA of the CDR3 is TGTGCCAGCTCACGTTTGGCTAACGGGGGGGGTTCCGAGCAGTACTTC. The rearrangement joins TRBV18 to TRBJ2-7, with TRBD2 identical over 8 bases. The V segment lost 4 bases and the J segment 6 bases; nucleotides outside the gene matches: 14. Germline V gene data show CDR1 as KGHSH and CDR2 as LQKENI. The CDR3 totals 16 residues.

The chain employs TRBV30 and TRBJ2-2, with D unresolved. This CDR3 spans 13 amino acids. Germline CDR1 GTSNPN, CDR2 SVGIG (reference sequence). The V end was cut by 2 bases, the J end by 3 bases, with 7 bases between. The CDR3 DNA follows: TGTGCCTGGAGTAGCAGCGACACCGGGGAGCTGTTTTTT. Its protein is CAWSSSDTGELFF.

The gene calls are TRBV18 and TRBJ2-5; tentatively, D is TRBD2 (5 bases). The CDR3 loop spans 16 amino acids. CDR1 KGHSH and CDR2 LQKENI come from the germline V gene. Trimming stripped 2 bases from V and 5 bases from J, with 18 bases between. The CDR3 sequence: CASSPGSRVVRETQYF. In nucleotides, the CDR3 is TGTGCCAGCTCACCAGGGAGTAGGGTCGTGCGGGAGACCCAGTACTTC.

This chain links TRBV12-5 with TRBJ1-1, with 10 bases identical to TRBD1. This CDR3 region has 14 residues. Trimming removed 1 base from V and 5 bases from J; junction bases left unmatched: 1. Germline V gene lookup returns CDR1 LGHNT and CDR2 FRNRAP. This chain's CDR3 is CASGLGQGATEAFF. The DNA for the CDR3 is TGTGCTAGTGGTTTGGGACAGGGGGCGACTGAAGCTTTCTTT.